The clone carrying this T cell receptor (beta chain) was picked up a small number of times. From 300 to 400 ng of RNA, a library with molecular barcoded alpha/delta and beta/gamma adaptors was made. TCRdb processed the reads anew with MiXCR; each CDR3 protein has one entry. The sample holds around 130,000 distinct CDR3 sequences; approximately 13% are singletons and the top ten take roughly 7.6%. The sample originates from a study of read filtering for tumor transcriptome and immune sequencing. Between the trimmed V and J ends, which lost 1 base and 4 bases, there was a span of 9 bases. CDR1 is MNHNS and CDR2 is SASEGT in the germline V gene. The CDR3 is 14 amino acids.

The sequence came from a donor at least 40 years old with multiple myeloma. Sequencing was performed on a population of CD138-negative cells sorted from bone marrow. The rearrangement uses TRBV6-1 and TRBJ2-3; D call uncertain. For the CDR3, the DNA is TGTGCCAGCAGTGAAGGGATTAGGTCAGATACGCAGTATTTT. Its protein product is CASSEGIRSDTQYF.